A selection of T cell receptor beta chains follows, all from one sample in a study of blood T cell repertoires in COVID-19. Sequenced by immunoSEQ multiplex PCR; TCRdb stores in-frame clones only, minus some. The sample records 90,000 to 100,000 clones, around 80% being singletons. The material sequenced was peripheral blood. These receptors originate from a man aged 55 to 70 with acute or convalescent COVID-19. Both conserved end residues are part of each CDR3. Each record gives: D gene, clone size, J gene, V gene, CDR3 DNA, CDR3 protein. D genes are given only for firm matches. Only some rows state a clone size, as once, few, many or a class for expanded clones.

d_gene: -
abundance: -
j_gene: TRBJ1-5
v_gene: TRBV4-2
CDR3nt: TGTGCCAGCAGCCAAACACAGGGAGGCAATCAGCCCCAGCATTTT
CDR3aa: CASSQTQGGNQPQHF

d_gene: TRBD1
abundance: -
j_gene: TRBJ2-1
v_gene: TRBV18
CDR3nt: TGTGCCAGCTCACCACTAACGGACAGGGGGGATGAGCAGTTCTTC
CDR3aa: CASSPLTDRGDEQFF

d_gene: -
abundance: -
j_gene: TRBJ2-7
v_gene: TRBV5-1
CDR3nt: TGCGCCAGCTCTCGTGGGGCACTCGAGCAGTACTTC
CDR3aa: CASSRGALEQYF

d_gene: TRBD1
abundance: -
j_gene: TRBJ1-6
v_gene: TRBV28
CDR3nt: TGTGCCAGCAGGGTAATGGGGACAGGGGTTTCACCCCTCCACTTT
CDR3aa: CASRVMGTGVSPLHF

d_gene: -
abundance: -
j_gene: TRBJ2-4
v_gene: TRBV9
CDR3nt: TGTGCCAGCAGCGGGTTTGGTGAAGAGAGAAACATTCAGTACTTC
CDR3aa: CASSGFGEERNIQYF

d_gene: -
abundance: -
j_gene: TRBJ2-2
v_gene: TRBV6-5
CDR3nt: TGTGCCAGCAACCCTGACAGAAACACCGGGGAGCTGTTTTTT
CDR3aa: CASNPDRNTGELFF

d_gene: TRBD1
abundance: -
j_gene: TRBJ1-6
v_gene: TRBV28
CDR3nt: TGTGCCAGCAATGACAGGGCCTCCTATAATTCACCCCTCCACTTT
CDR3aa: CASNDRASYNSPLHF

d_gene: TRBD1
abundance: -
j_gene: TRBJ1-1
v_gene: TRBV28
CDR3nt: TGTGCCAGCAGTCTATCCAGGGGGCGGGGGATGAACACTGAAGCTTTCTTT
CDR3aa: CASSLSRGRGMNTEAFF

d_gene: TRBD1
abundance: -
j_gene: TRBJ2-5
v_gene: TRBV5-1
CDR3nt: TGCGCCAGCAGCGTAAATACAGGGGCAGAGACCCAGTACTTC
CDR3aa: CASSVNTGAETQYF

d_gene: -
abundance: many
j_gene: TRBJ1-1
v_gene: TRBV7-9
CDR3nt: TGTGCCAGCAGCGATACAACGGGAAACACTGAAGCTTTCTTT
CDR3aa: CASSDTTGNTEAFF

d_gene: -
abundance: -
j_gene: TRBJ2-3
v_gene: TRBV7-6
CDR3nt: TGTGCCAGCAGCCTAAATCCCGGGACTAGCACAGATACGCAGTATTTT
CDR3aa: CASSLNPGTSTDTQYF

d_gene: TRBD1
abundance: -
j_gene: TRBJ1-5
v_gene: TRBV15
CDR3nt: TGTGCCACCAGTGGGGACAGGGGACTACCTAATCCGCCCCAGCATTTT
CDR3aa: CATSGDRGLPNPPQHF

d_gene: TRBD2
abundance: -
j_gene: TRBJ2-1
v_gene: TRBV19
CDR3nt: TGTGCCAGTAGTCCTCGACTAGCGGGGGCCGACTACAATGAGCAGTTCTTC
CDR3aa: CASSPRLAGADYNEQFF

d_gene: -
abundance: -
j_gene: TRBJ2-3
v_gene: TRBV19
CDR3nt: TGTGCCAGTAGCGACGGGGGTAACTTAGTCACAGATACGCAGTATTTT
CDR3aa: CASSDGGNLVTDTQYF

d_gene: -
abundance: -
j_gene: TRBJ2-7
v_gene: TRBV6-1
CDR3nt: TGTGCCAGCAGTGACGAGGCCAGGGGATCCTACGAGCAGTACTTC
CDR3aa: CASSDEARGSYEQYF

d_gene: TRBD2
abundance: -
j_gene: TRBJ2-5
v_gene: TRBV5-4
CDR3nt: TGTGCCAGCAGCTATGGGGGGGTCCAAGAGACCCAGTACTTC
CDR3aa: CASSYGGVQETQYF

d_gene: TRBD1
abundance: once
j_gene: TRBJ2-7
v_gene: TRBV6-6
CDR3nt: TGTGCCAGCAGTAAACCGGGACAGGGGTACGAGCAGTACTTC
CDR3aa: CASSKPGQGYEQYF

d_gene: TRBD2
abundance: -
j_gene: TRBJ2-3
v_gene: TRBV27
CDR3nt: TGTGCCAGCAGTTTACTGTCTAGCGGGGGCCTAGCAACAGATACGCAGTATTTT
CDR3aa: CASSLLSSGGLATDTQYF

d_gene: -
abundance: -
j_gene: TRBJ1-1
v_gene: TRBV5-5
CDR3nt: TGTGCCAGTCAAACAGGGAATCTCCCTGAAGCTTTCTTT
CDR3aa: CASQTGNLPEAFF

d_gene: -
abundance: -
j_gene: TRBJ2-1
v_gene: TRBV28
CDR3nt: TGTGCCAGCAGTTTATGGAGGGCGGAAAGCTCCTACAATGAGCAGTTCTTC
CDR3aa: CASSLWRAESSYNEQFF

d_gene: -
abundance: -
j_gene: TRBJ1-6
v_gene: TRBV2
CDR3nt: TGTGCCAGCAGTGACCCCCCGGGCTCCTATAATTCACCCCTCCACTTT
CDR3aa: CASSDPPGSYNSPLHF

d_gene: -
abundance: -
j_gene: TRBJ2-1
v_gene: TRBV4-3
CDR3nt: TGCGCCAGCAGCCAAGTTCTAGGCAATGAGCAGTTCTTC
CDR3aa: CASSQVLGNEQFF

d_gene: -
abundance: -
j_gene: TRBJ2-7
v_gene: TRBV10-3
CDR3nt: TGTGCCATCAGTGGGAGAGGAAGGAACTACGAGCAGTACTTC
CDR3aa: CAISGRGRNYEQYF

d_gene: -
abundance: -
j_gene: TRBJ2-2
v_gene: TRBV27
CDR3nt: TGTGCCAGCAGTCCCCGGTGGAGGGGGCGTTCGAACACCGGGGAGCTGTTTTTT
CDR3aa: CASSPRWRGRSNTGELFF

d_gene: -
abundance: -
j_gene: TRBJ2-2
v_gene: TRBV18
CDR3nt: TGTGCCAGCTCACTGGGGCGCCAGGGCGTCACCGGGGAGCTGTTTTTT
CDR3aa: CASSLGRQGVTGELFF

d_gene: -
abundance: few
j_gene: TRBJ1-3
v_gene: TRBV6-5
CDR3nt: TGTGCCAGCAGTCCGGGGACTGGAAACACCATATATTTT
CDR3aa: CASSPGTGNTIYF

d_gene: -
abundance: -
j_gene: TRBJ2-5
v_gene: TRBV11-2
CDR3nt: TGTGCCAGCAGCCCCCATACGGGTACCGGGGAGACCCAGTACTTC
CDR3aa: CASSPHTGTGETQYF